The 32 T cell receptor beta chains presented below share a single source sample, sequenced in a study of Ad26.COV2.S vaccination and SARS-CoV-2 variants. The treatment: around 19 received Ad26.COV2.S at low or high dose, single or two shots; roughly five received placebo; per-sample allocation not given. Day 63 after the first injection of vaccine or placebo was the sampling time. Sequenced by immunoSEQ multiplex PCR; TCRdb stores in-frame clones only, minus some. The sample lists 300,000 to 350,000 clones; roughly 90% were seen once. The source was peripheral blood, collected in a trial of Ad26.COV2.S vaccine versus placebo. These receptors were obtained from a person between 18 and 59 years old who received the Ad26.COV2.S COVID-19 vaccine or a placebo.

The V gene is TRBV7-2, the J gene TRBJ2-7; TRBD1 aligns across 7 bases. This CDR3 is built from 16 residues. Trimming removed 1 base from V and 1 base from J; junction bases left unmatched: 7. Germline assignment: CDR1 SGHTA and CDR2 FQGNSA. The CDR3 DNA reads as TGTGCCAGCAGCTTAGGTGGGACAGCGTCTTCCTACGAGCAGTACTTC. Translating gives CASSLGGTASSYEQYF.

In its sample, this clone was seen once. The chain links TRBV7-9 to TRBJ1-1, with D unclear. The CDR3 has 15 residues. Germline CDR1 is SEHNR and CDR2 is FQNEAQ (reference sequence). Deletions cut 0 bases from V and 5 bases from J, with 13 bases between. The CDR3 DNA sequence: TGTGCCAGCAGCTTAGCGAGTGGGTCGGGGACTGAAGCTTTCTTT. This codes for CASSLASGSGTEAFF.

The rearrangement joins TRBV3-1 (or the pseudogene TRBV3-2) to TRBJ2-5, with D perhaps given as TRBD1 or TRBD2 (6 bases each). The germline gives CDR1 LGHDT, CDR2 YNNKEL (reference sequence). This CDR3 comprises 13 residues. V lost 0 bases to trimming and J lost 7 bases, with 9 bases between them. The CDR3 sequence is CASSQEGGATQYF. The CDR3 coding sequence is TGTGCCAGCAGCCAAGAGGGGGGCGCGACCCAGTACTTC.

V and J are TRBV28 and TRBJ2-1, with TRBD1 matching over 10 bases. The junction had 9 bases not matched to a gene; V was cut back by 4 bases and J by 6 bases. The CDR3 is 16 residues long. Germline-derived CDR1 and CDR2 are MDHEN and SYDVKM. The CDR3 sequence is CASSSLGQGNSNEQFF. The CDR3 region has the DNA TGTGCCAGCAGTTCCCTGGGACAGGGGAACTCCAATGAGCAGTTCTTC.

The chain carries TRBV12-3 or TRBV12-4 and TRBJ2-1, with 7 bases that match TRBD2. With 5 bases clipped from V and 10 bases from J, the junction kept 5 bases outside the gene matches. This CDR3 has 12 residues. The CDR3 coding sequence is TGTGCCAGCAGTCCGACTAGCTCGGAGCAGTTCTTC. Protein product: CASSPTSSEQFF.

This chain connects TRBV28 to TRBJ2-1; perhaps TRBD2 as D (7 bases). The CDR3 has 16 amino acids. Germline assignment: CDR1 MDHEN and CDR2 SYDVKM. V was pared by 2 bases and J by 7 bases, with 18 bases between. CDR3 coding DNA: TGTGCCAGCAGTTTAAGGGGAGGGGGGGCGAGGAATGAGCAGTTCTTC. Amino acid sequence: CASSLRGGGARNEQFF. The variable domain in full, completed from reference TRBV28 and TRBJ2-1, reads DVKVTQSSRYLVKRTGEKVFLECVQDMDHENMFWYRQDPGLGLRLIYFSYDVKMKEKGDIPEGYSVSREKKERFSLILESASTNQTSMYLCASSLRGGGARNEQFFGPGTRLTVL.

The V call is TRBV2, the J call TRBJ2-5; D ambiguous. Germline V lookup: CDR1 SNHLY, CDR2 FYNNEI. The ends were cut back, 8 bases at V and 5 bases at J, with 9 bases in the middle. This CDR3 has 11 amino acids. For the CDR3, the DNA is TGTGCCAGCGGGCCGTGGGAGACCCAGTACTTC. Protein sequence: CASGPWETQYF.

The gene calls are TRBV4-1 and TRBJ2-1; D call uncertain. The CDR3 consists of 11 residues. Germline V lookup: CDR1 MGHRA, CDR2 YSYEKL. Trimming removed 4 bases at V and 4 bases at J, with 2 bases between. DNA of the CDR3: TGCGCCAGCAGCCGATACAATGAGCAGTTCTTC. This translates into CASSRYNEQFF.

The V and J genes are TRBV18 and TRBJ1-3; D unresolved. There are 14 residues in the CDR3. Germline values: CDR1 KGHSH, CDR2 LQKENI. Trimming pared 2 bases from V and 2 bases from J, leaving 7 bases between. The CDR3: CASSPGVTGNTIYF. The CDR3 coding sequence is TGTGCCAGCTCACCAGGGGTAACTGGAAACACCATATATTTT.

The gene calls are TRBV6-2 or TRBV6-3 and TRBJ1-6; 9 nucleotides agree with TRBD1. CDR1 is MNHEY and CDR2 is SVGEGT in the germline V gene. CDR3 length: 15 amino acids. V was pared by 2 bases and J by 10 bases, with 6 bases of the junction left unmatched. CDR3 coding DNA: TGTGCCAGCAGTTACGTGCGGGACAGGGACTCACCCCTCCACTTT. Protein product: CASSYVRDRDSPLHF.

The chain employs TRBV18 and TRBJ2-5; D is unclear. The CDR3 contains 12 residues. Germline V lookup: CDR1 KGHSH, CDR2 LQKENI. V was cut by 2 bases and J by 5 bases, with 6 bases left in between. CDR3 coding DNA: TGTGCCAGCTCACCATCCTTGGAGACCCAGTACTTC. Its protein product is CASSPSLETQYF.

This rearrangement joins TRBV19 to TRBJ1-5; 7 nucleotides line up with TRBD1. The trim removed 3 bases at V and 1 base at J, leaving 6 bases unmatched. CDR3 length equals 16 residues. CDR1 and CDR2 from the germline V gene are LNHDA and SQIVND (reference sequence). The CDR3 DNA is TGTGCCAGTAGTATTCACAGGGGAGGCAGCAATCAGCCCCAGCATTTT. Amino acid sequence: CASSIHRGGSNQPQHF.

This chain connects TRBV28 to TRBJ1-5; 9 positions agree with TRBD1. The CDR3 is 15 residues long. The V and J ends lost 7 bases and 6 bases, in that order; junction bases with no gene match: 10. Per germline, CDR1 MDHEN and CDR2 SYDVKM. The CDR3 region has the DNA TGTGCCAGCAAAGACGGGACAGGGAAGGGTCAGCCCCAGCATTTT. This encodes CASKDGTGKGQPQHF.

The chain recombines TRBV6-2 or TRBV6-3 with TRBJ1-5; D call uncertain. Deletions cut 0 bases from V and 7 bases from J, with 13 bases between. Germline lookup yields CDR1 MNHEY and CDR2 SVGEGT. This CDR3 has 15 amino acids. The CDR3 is CASSYSLGIKQPQHF. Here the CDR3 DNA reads TGTGCCAGCAGTTACTCGTTGGGGATTAAGCAGCCCCAGCATTTT.

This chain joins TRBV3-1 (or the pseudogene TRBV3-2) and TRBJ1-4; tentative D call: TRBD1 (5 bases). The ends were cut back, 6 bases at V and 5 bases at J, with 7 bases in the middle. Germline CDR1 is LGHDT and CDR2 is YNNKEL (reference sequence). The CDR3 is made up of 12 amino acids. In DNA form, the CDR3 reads TGTGCCAGCAGGGGGGGGAATGAAAAACTGTTTTTT. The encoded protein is CASRGGNEKLFF.

The CDR3 bases are TGTGCCAGCAGCCACAGGGATCCCTCCTACGAGCAGTACTTC. Translated: CASSHRDPSYEQYF. This chain links TRBV27 with TRBJ2-7; a weak D match, TRBD1 (6 bases). The CDR3 totals 14 residues. Germline V gene lookup returns CDR1 MNHEY and CDR2 SMNVEV (reference sequence). Trimming stripped 6 bases from V and 0 bases from J, with 12 bases between.

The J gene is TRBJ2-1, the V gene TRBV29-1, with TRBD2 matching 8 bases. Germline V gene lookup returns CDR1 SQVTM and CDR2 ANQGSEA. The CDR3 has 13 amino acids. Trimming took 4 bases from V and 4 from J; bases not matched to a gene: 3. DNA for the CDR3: TGCAGCGTTGCACTAGCGGATTACAATGAGCAGTTCTTC. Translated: CSVALADYNEQFF.

This chain's CDR3 is CASSVEALNTEAFF. The DNA for the CDR3 is TGTGCCAGCAGCGTGGAGGCGCTAAACACTGAAGCTTTCTTT. V is TRBV9 and J is TRBJ1-1; D is unclear. This CDR3 region has 14 residues. Germline loops: CDR1 SGDLS, CDR2 YYNGEE. V lost 2 bases to trimming and J lost 2 bases, with 10 bases between them.

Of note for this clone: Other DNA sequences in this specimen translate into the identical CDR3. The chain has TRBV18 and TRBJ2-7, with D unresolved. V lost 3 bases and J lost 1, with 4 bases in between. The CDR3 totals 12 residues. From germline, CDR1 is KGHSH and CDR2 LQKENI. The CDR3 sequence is CASSPGSYEQYF. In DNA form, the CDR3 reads TGTGCCAGCTCACCGGGGTCCTACGAGCAGTACTTC.

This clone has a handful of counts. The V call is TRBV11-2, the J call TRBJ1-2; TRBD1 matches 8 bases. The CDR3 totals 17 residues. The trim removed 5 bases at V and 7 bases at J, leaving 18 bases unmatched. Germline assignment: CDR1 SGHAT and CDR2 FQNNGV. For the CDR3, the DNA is TGTGCCAGCAGCCAGACTAAAACCCCAGACAGGGGAGGTGGCTACACCTTC. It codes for CASSQTKTPDRGGGYTF.

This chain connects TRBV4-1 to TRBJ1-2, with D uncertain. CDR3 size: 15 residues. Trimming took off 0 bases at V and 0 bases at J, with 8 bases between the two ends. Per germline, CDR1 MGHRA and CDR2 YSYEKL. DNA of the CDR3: TGCGCCAGCAGCCAAGAGGAGGTTCCTAACTATGGCTACACCTTC. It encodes CASSQEEVPNYGYTF.

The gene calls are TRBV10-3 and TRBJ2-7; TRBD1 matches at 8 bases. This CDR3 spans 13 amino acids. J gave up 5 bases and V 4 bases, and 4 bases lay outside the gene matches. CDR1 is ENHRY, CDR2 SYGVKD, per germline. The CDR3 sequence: CAISGTGSHEQYF. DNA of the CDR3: TGTGCCATCAGTGGGACAGGGTCACACGAGCAGTACTTC.

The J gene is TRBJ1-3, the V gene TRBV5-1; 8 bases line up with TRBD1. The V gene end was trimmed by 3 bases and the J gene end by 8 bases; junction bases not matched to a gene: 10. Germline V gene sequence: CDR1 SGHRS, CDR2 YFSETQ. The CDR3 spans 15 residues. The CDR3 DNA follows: TGCGCCAGCAGCTCGAAAAAAGACAGGGGTGACACCATATATTTT. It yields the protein CASSSKKDRGDTIYF.

CDR3 nucleotides: TGTGCCAGCAGCTTAAGCCAGGGGGTGGATTCACCCCTCCACTTT. It yields the protein CASSLSQGVDSPLHF. J is TRBJ1-6 and V is TRBV7-2; 7 bases are shared with TRBD1. The CDR3 totals 15 residues. V trimming: 2 bases; J trimming: 8 bases; junction bases outside the gene matches: 6. The germline gives CDR1 SGHTA, CDR2 FQGNSA.

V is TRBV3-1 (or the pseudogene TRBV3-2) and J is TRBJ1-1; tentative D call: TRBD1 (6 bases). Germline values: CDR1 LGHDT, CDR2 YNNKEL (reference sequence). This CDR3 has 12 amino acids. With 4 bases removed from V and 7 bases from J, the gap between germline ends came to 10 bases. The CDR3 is CASSREGVEAFF. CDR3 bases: TGTGCCAGCAGCCGCGAGGGGGTTGAAGCTTTCTTT.

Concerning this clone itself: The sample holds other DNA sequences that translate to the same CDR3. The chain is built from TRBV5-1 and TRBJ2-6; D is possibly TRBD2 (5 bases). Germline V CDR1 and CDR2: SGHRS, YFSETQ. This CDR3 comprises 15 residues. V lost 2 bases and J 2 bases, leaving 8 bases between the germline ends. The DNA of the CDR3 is TGCGCCAGCAGCTTTTCCGGGGCTGGGGCCAACGTCCTGACTTTC. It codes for CASSFSGAGANVLTF.

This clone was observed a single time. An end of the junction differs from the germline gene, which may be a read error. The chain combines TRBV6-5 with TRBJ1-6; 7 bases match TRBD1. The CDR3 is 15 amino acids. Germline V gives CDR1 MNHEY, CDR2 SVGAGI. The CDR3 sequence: CANSYSPQGDSPLHF. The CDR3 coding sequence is TGTGCCAACAGTTACTCACCCCAGGGGGATTCACCCCTCCACTTT.

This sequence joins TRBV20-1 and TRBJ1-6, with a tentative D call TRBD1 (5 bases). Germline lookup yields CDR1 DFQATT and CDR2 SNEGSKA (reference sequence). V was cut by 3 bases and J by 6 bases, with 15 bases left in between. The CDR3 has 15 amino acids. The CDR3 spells CSASVATDANSPLHF. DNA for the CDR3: TGCAGTGCTAGTGTCGCGACAGACGCTAATTCACCCCTCCACTTT.

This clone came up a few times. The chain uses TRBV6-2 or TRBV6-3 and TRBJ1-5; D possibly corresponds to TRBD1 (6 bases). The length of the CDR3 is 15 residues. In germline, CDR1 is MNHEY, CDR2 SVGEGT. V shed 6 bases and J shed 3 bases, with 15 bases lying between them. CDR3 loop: CASRPTGTPNQPQHF. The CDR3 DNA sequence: TGTGCCAGCAGACCTACAGGGACACCCAATCAGCCCCAGCATTTT.

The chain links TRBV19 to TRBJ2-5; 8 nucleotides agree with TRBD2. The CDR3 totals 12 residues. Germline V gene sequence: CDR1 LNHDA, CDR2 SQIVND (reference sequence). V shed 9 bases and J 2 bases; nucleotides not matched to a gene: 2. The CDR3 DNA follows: TGTGCCAGCTCGGGGGGGCAAGAGACCCAGTACTTC. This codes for CASSGGQETQYF.

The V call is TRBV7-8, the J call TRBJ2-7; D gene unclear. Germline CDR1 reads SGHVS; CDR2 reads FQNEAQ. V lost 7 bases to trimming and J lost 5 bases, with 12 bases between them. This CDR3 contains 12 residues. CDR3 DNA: TGTGCCAGCACCCCCCAGCTGGACGAGCAGTACTTC. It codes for CASTPQLDEQYF.

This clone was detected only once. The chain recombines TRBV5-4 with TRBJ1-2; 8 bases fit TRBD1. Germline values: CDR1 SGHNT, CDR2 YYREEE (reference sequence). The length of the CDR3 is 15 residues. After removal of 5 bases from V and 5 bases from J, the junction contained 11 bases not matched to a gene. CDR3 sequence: CASRRPGQELYGYTF. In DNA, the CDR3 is TGTGCCAGCAGGAGACCGGGACAGGAGCTTTATGGCTACACCTTC.